This T cell receptor (beta chain) comes out of a study of blood T cell repertoires in COVID-19. About the research overall: COVID-19 samples, acute and convalescent, were from the United States, Italy and Spain. Sources were T cells, B-cell-depleted T cells, or PBMCs; the material itself was cDNA or gDNA.

Authors' methods: Nucleated cell counts were estimated from reference gene primer amplification. Using immunoSEQ multiplex PCR, the repertoire was profiled, and TCRdb retains in-frame clones only, with some absent. That table gives V, J and clone size, and the DNA gave D and trimming. This table holds around 260,000 clones, under 90% found once. The length of the CDR3 is 21 residues. Germline V gives CDR1 GTSNPN, CDR2 SVGIG (reference sequence). The V segment lost 5 bases and the J segment 0 bases; nucleotides outside the gene matches: 25. This clonotype originated in a woman aged 50 to 60 who had recovered from COVID-19. The gene calls are TRBV30 and TRBJ1-2, with 9 positions matching TRBD1. Sequenced input: peripheral blood. The CDR3 here is CAWGPGTGRGALQTTNYGYTF. The CDR3 DNA reads as TGTGCCTGGGGGCCCGGGACAGGGAGAGGGGCCCTCCAGACAACTAACTATGGCTACACCTTC.